The sample holds many counts of the clone carrying this TCR beta chain. The data were taken from a study of T cell repertoires in cytomegalovirus infection. One entry per CDR3 protein results from TCRdb running MiXCR on the reads. The repertoire holds around 530,000 distinct CDR3 sequences, with approximately 17% as singletons. V lost 3 bases and J lost 7; bases outside the gene matches: 8. The CDR3 extends over 15 amino acids. Germline V lookup: CDR1 SEHNR, CDR2 FQNEAQ (reference sequence). The V call is TRBV7-9, the J call TRBJ2-1; 8 nucleotides line up with TRBD2. The sequence was collected from a human donor in good health (CMV status not recorded). Some clones in this sample may be carry-over from other donors' samples. Sequencing was performed on CD8+ T cells from PBMCs. The CDR3 reads CASSFKAGVVNEQFF. The CDR3 nucleotides read TGTGCCAGCAGCTTTAAAGCGGGAGTAGTAAATGAGCAGTTCTTC.